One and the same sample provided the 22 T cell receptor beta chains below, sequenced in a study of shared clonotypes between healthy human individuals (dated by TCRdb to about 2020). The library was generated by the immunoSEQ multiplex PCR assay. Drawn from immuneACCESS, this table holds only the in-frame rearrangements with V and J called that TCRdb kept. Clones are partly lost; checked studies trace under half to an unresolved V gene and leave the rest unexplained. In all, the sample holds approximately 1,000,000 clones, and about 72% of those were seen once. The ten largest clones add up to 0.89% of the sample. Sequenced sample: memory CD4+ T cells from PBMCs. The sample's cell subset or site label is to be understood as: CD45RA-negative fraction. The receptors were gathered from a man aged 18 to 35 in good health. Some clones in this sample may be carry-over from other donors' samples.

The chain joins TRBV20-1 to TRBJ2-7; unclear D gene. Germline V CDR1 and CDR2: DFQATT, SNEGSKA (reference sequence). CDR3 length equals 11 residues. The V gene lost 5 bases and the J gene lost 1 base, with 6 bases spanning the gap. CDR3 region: CSALKSYEQYF. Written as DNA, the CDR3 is TGCAGTGCTCTGAAGTCCTACGAGCAGTACTTC.

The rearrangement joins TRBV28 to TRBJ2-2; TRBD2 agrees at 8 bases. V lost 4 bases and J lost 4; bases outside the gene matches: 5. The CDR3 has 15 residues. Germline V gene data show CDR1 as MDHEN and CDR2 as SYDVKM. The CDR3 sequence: CASSSAGAGTGELFF. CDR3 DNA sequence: TGTGCCAGCAGTTCAGCGGGAGCAGGCACCGGGGAGCTGTTTTTT.

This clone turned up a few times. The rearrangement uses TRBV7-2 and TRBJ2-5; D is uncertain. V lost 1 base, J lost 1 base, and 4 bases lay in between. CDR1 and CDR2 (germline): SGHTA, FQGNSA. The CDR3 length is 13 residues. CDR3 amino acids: CASSLVLQETQYF. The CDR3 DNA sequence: TGTGCCAGCAGCTTAGTGCTCCAAGAGACCCAGTACTTC.

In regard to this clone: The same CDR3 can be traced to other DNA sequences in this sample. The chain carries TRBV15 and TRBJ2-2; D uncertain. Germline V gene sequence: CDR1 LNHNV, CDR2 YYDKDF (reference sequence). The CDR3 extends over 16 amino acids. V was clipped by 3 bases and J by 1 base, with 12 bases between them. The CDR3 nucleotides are TGTGCCACCAGCAGGGAGTCCCCTGGGAACACCGGGGAGCTGTTTTTT. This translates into CATSRESPGNTGELFF.

In DNA, the CDR3 is TGTGCCAGCAGCCAAGATCTAGGGAACAGGGCCCCTGAAGCTTTCTTT. It encodes CASSQDLGNRAPEAFF. This chain links TRBV14 with TRBJ1-1, with TRBD1 as a possible D gene (6 bases). V was shortened by 0 bases and J by 6 bases, with 17 bases between the two germline ends. This CDR3 region has 16 residues. Germline CDR1 and CDR2: SGHDN and FVKESK.

The CDR3 region is CASSESGGTGANVLTF. Here the CDR3 DNA reads TGTGCCAGCAGTGAATCCGGGGGAACTGGGGCCAACGTCCTGACTTTC. V gene TRBV25-1 combines with J gene TRBJ2-6; possible D gene TRBD2, 6 bases. Germline V gene sequence: CDR1 MGHDK, CDR2 SYGVNS. The length of the CDR3 is 16 residues. V lost 1 base to trimming and J lost 2 bases, with 9 bases between them. Together with reference TRBV25-1 and TRBJ2-6, the CDR3 gives the full variable domain: EADIYQTPRYLVIGTGKKITLECSQTMGHDKMYWYQQDPGMELHLIHYSYGVNSTEKGDLSSESTVSRIRTEHFPLTLESARPSHTSQYLCASSESGGTGANVLTFGAGSRLTVL.

CDR3 protein: CATSREGGPPSDVYEQYF. The CDR3 DNA reads as TGTGCCACTTCCCGGGAGGGAGGGCCACCTTCTGATGTGTACGAGCAGTACTTC. V gene TRBV4-2 combines with J gene TRBJ2-7, with TRBD2 matching 8 bases. Germline loops: CDR1 LGHNA, CDR2 YNFKEQ. The CDR3 consists of 18 residues. Trimming at V came to 10 bases and at J to 4 bases, leaving 24 bases not matched to a gene.

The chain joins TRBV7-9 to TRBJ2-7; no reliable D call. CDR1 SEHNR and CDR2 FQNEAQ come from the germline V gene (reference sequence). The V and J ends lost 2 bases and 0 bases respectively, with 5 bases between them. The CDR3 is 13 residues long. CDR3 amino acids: CASSLRNSYEQYF. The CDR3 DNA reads TGTGCCAGCAGCTTACGCAACTCCTACGAGCAGTACTTC.

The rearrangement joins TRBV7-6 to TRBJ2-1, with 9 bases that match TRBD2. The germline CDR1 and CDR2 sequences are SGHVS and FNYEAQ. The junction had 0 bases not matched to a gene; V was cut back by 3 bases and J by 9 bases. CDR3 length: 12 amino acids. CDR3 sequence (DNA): TGTGCCAGCAGCTTTAGCGGGGGTGAGCAGTTCTTC. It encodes CASSFSGGEQFF.

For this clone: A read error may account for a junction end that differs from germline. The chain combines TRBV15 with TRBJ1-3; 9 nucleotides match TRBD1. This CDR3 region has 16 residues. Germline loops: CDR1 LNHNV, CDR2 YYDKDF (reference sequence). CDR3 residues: CATSGDPGTGGNTIYF. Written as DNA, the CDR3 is TGTGCCACCAGCGGAGATCCCGGGACAGGGGGAAACACCATATATTTT.

As DNA, the CDR3 is TGCGCCAGCAGTGTGATAGCGGGCTCGGGGGAGACCCAGTACTTC. Its protein is CASSVIAGSGETQYF. V usage is TRBV10-1 and J usage is TRBJ2-5, with 7 bases fitting TRBD2. CDR3 length equals 15 residues. V shed 4 bases, J shed 5 bases, and the junction held 10 bases outside the gene matches. Germline loops: CDR1 WNHNN, CDR2 SYGVQD (reference sequence).

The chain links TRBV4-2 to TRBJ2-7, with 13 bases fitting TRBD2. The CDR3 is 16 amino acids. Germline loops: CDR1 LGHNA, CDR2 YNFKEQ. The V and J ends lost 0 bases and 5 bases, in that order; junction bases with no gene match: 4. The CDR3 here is CASSQELAGGGDEQYF. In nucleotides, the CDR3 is TGTGCCAGCAGCCAAGAACTAGCGGGAGGGGGAGACGAGCAGTACTTC.

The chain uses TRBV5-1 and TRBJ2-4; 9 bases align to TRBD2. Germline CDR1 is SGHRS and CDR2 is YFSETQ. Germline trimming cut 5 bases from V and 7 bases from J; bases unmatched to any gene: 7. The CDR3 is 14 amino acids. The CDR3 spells CASREAGGPNIQYF. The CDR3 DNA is TGCGCCAGCAGAGAGGCGGGAGGGCCCAACATTCAGTACTTC.

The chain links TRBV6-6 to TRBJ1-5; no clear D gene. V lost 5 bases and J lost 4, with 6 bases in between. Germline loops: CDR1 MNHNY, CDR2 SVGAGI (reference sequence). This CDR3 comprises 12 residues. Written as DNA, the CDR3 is TGTGCCAGCAGTGGAGCTAATCAGCCCCAGCATTTT. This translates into CASSGANQPQHF.

CDR3 DNA sequence: TGTGCCAGCATCCGACAGGGCGGCTATGGCTACACCTTC. It is translated as CASIRQGGYGYTF. The chain joins TRBV2 to TRBJ1-2, with 7 positions matching TRBD1. Germline assignment: CDR1 SNHLY and CDR2 FYNNEI. The CDR3 runs 13 residues. V lost 7 bases to trimming and J lost 4 bases; unmatched junction nucleotides: 6.

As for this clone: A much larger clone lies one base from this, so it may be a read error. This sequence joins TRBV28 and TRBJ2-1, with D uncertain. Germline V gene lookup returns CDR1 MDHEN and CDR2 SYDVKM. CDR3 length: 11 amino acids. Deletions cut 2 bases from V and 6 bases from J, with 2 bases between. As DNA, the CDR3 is TGTGCCAGCAGTTTAACCAATGAGCAGTTCTTC. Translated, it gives CASSLTNEQFF.

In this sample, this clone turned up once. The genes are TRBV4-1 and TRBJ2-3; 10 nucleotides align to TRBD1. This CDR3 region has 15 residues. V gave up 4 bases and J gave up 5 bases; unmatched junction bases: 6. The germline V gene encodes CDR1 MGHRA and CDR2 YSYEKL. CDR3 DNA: TGCGCCAGCAGCCGATTTGGGGACAGGGGAGATACGCAGTATTTT. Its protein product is CASSRFGDRGDTQYF.

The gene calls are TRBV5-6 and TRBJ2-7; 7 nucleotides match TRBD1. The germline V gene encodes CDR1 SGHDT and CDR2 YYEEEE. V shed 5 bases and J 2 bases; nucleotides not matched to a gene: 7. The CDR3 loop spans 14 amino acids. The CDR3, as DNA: TGTGCCAGCAGTGACACAGGGGTAACCTACGAGCAGTACTTC. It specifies CASSDTGVTYEQYF.

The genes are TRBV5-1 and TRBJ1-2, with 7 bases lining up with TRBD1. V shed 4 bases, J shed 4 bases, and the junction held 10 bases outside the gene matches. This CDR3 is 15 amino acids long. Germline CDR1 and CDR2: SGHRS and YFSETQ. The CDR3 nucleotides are TGCGCCAGCAGCGTCAACAGGGGCGATTCCTATGGCTACACCTTC. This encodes CASSVNRGDSYGYTF.

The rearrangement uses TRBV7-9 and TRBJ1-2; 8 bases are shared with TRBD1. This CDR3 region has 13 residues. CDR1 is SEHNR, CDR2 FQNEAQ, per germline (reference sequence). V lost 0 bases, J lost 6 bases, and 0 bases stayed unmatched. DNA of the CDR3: TGTGCCAGCAGCTTAGCACAGGGGGATGGCTACACCTTC. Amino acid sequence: CASSLAQGDGYTF.

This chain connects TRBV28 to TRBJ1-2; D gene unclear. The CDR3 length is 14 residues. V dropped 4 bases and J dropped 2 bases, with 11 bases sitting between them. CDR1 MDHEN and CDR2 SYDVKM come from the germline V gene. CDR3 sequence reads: CASSYGPGNYGYTF. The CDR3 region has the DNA TGTGCCAGCAGTTACGGGCCAGGCAACTATGGCTACACCTTC.

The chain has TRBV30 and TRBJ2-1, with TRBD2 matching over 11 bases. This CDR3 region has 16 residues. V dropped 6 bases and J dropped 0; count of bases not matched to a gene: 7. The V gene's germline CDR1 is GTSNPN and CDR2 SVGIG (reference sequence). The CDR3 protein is CACTGLAVSSYNEQFF. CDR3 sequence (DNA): TGTGCCTGCACGGGACTAGCGGTCAGCTCCTACAATGAGCAGTTCTTC.